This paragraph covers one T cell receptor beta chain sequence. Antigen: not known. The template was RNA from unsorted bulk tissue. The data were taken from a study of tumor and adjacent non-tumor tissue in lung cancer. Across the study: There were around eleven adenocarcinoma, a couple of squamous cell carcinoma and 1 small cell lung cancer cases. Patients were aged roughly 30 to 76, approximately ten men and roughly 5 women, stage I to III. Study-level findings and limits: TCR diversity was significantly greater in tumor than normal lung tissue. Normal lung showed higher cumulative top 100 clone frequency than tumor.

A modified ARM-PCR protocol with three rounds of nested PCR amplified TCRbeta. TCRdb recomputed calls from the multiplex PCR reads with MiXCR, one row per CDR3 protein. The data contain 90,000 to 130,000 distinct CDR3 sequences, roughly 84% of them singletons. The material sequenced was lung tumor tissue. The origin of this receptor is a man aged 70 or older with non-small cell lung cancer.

CDR3 sequence (DNA): TGCAGTGCTAAGGGGCCGGGTCCCAAAGAGACCCAGTACTTC. Protein sequence: CSAKGPGPKETQYF. The rearrangement links TRBV20-1 to TRBJ2-5, with D perhaps matching TRBD1 (5 bases). This CDR3 has 14 amino acids. Germline CDR1 is DFQATT and CDR2 is SNEGSKA (reference sequence). Trimming stripped 4 bases from V and 3 bases from J, with 15 bases between.